The 17 T cell receptor beta chains below all came from one sample that was sequenced in a study of STAT5B mutations in CD4+ large granular lymphocyte leukemia. TCRdb's table, derived via immunoSEQ multiplex PCR, lists solely in-frame clones and lacks some. This sample yields 20,000 to 25,000 clones, of which about four fifths are seen a single time; around 9.2% belongs to the top ten. Sample: CD4+ T cells from blood buffy coats. Receptor source: a human donor in good health.

The rearrangement links TRBV11-2 to TRBJ2-7; D gene unclear. In germline, CDR1 is SGHAT, CDR2 FQNNGV. CDR3 length: 13 amino acids. The V end was cut by 4 bases, the J end by 1 base, with 8 bases between. CDR3 nucleotide sequence: TGTGCCAGCAGCTATACTGGATCCTACGAGCAGTACTTC. Translated, it gives CASSYTGSYEQYF.

The CDR3 bases are TGTGCCAGCAGTGCCTCGGCCACGGATACGCAGTATTTT. This codes for CASSASATDTQYF. V is TRBV6-1 and J is TRBJ2-3, with D unclear. Deletions cut 4 bases from V and 6 bases from J, with 11 bases between. Germline CDR1 and CDR2: MNHNS and SASEGT. The CDR3 runs 13 residues.

The chain is built from TRBV11-2 and TRBJ2-3; D is uncertain. V was trimmed by 7 bases and J by 3 bases, leaving 11 bases between them. This CDR3 is built from 13 residues. The germline CDR1 and CDR2 sequences are SGHAT and FQNNGV. Here the CDR3 reads CASTSWVTDTQYF. In DNA, the CDR3 is TGTGCCAGCACCTCATGGGTTACAGATACGCAGTATTTT.

The J gene is TRBJ1-1, the V gene TRBV18; unclear D gene. The ends were cut back, 6 bases at V and 5 bases at J, with 10 bases in the middle. Germline loops: CDR1 KGHSH, CDR2 LQKENI. This CDR3 is 12 amino acids long. CDR3 sequence: CASSLKATEAFF. CDR3 nucleotides: TGTGCCAGCTCGCTCAAGGCGACTGAAGCTTTCTTT.

The chain joins TRBV11-2 to TRBJ2-6; tentative D call: TRBD1 (5 bases). Trimming took off 5 bases at V and 3 bases at J, with 20 bases between the two ends. The germline CDR1 and CDR2 sequences are SGHAT and FQNNGV. The length of the CDR3 is 18 residues. This chain's CDR3 is CASSPGRGAVDGANVLTF. The CDR3 bases are TGTGCCAGCAGCCCGGGCCGTGGGGCCGTTGATGGGGCCAACGTCCTGACTTTC.

The chain carries TRBV30 and TRBJ2-2; D is uncertain. V lost 0 bases to trimming and J lost 4 bases, with 12 bases between them. CDR3 length: 15 amino acids. Germline V gene data show CDR1 as GTSNPN and CDR2 as SVGIG (reference sequence). CDR3 sequence reads: CAWSVRVLGTGELFF. CDR3 nucleotide sequence: TGTGCCTGGAGTGTAAGGGTATTGGGCACCGGGGAGCTGTTTTTT. Full variable domain (missing parts from reference TRBV30 and TRBJ2-2): SQTIHQWPATLVQPVGSPLSLECTVEGTSNPNLYWYRQAAGRGLQLLFYSVGIGQISSEVPQNLSASRPQDRQFILSSKKLLLSDSGFYLCAWSVRVLGTGELFFGEGSRLTVL.

The chain carries TRBV9 and TRBJ2-7; maybe TRBD1 (6 bases). There are 14 residues in the CDR3. The V gene's germline CDR1 is SGDLS and CDR2 YYNGEE. V gave up 3 bases and J gave up 5 bases, with 15 bases separating them. The CDR3 spells CASSARIRDNEQYF. DNA for the CDR3: TGTGCCAGCAGCGCGCGGATCCGGGACAACGAGCAGTACTTC.

CDR3 in amino acids: CASVPGPGGVYEQYF. CDR3 DNA sequence: TGTGCCAGCGTCCCGGGACCCGGTGGGGTCTACGAGCAGTACTTC. The chain is built from TRBV6-1 and TRBJ2-7; D may correspond to TRBD1 or TRBD2 (5 bases each). Trimming cost V 8 bases and J 3 bases, with 20 bases left between them. Germline CDR1 is MNHNS and CDR2 is SASEGT. CDR3 size: 15 residues.

This clone has just a few counts. V usage is TRBV6-5 and J usage is TRBJ1-1; D unclear. From germline, CDR1 is MNHEY and CDR2 SVGAGI. The CDR3 consists of 13 residues. Trimming took 7 bases from V and 4 from J, leaving 13 bases between them. The CDR3 DNA is TGTGCCAGCAATCGGGCCCCGGGCACTGAAGCTTTCTTT. This codes for CASNRAPGTEAFF.

V usage is TRBV14 and J usage is TRBJ2-3; TRBD2 aligns across 13 bases. From germline, CDR1 is SGHDN and CDR2 FVKESK. The CDR3 has 17 residues. V gave up 2 bases and J gave up 1 base; unmatched junction bases: 3. The DNA for the CDR3 is TGTGCCAGCAGCCAACGGGGGACTAGCGGGGGCACAGATACGCAGTATTTT. It yields the protein CASSQRGTSGGTDTQYF. Based on the CDR3 plus reference TRBV14 and TRBJ2-3, the full variable domain is EAGVTQFPSHSVIEKGQTVTLRCDPISGHDNLYWYRRVMGKEIKFLLHFVKESKQDESGMPNNRFLAERTGGTYSTLKVQPAELEDSGVYFCASSQRGTSGGTDTQYFGPGTRLTVL.

V is TRBV18 and J is TRBJ2-3; D uncertain. CDR3 size: 14 residues. V lost 5 bases, J lost 1 base, and 10 bases lay in between. From germline, CDR1 is KGHSH and CDR2 LQKENI. CDR3 bases: TGTGCCAGCTCAGCCCCGTCGGGCACAGATACGCAGTATTTT. Its translation is CASSAPSGTDTQYF.

The V and J genes are TRBV4-1 and TRBJ2-5; 7 positions agree with TRBD2. This CDR3 has 15 amino acids. The trim removed 0 bases at V and 5 bases at J, leaving 6 bases unmatched. The germline V gene encodes CDR1 MGHRA and CDR2 YSYEKL. The CDR3 region is CASSQERSGAETQYF. CDR3 in DNA: TGCGCCAGCAGCCAAGAGAGGAGCGGGGCGGAGACCCAGTACTTC.

There are a few counts of this clone. This chain uses TRBV27 with TRBJ1-4; 8 nucleotides align to TRBD1. The CDR3 has 15 amino acids. Germline lookup yields CDR1 MNHEY and CDR2 SMNVEV (reference sequence). Germline trimming cut 7 bases from V and 7 bases from J; bases unmatched to any gene: 11. Written as DNA, the CDR3 is TGTGCCAGCACCTCTTCAACAGGGGGGGCTGAAAAACTGTTTTTT. Protein sequence: CASTSSTGGAEKLFF.

The table lists this clone with a count of one. CDR3 sequence (DNA): TGTGCCAGCACAGGTTCCGCTGACGAGCAGTACTTC. It codes for CASTGSADEQYF. The V call is TRBV6-5, the J call TRBJ2-7; no clear D. The CDR3 contains 12 residues. The V and J ends lost 7 bases and 5 bases respectively, with 12 bases between them. In germline, CDR1 is MNHEY, CDR2 SVGAGI.

The V and J genes are TRBV7-9 and TRBJ1-5, with 10 bases lining up with TRBD1. V lost 5 bases and J lost 6; bases outside the gene matches: 7. Germline lookup yields CDR1 SEHNR and CDR2 FQNEAQ (reference sequence). The CDR3 consists of 15 residues. CDR3 sequence reads: CASSPRDRGSQPQHF. The DNA for the CDR3 is TGTGCCAGCAGCCCCCGGGACAGGGGCTCTCAGCCCCAGCATTTT.

V usage is TRBV5-1 and J usage is TRBJ2-7, with 10 bases matching TRBD2. V gave up 4 bases and J gave up 3 bases; unmatched junction bases: 13. The CDR3 extends over 17 amino acids. Germline CDR1 SGHRS, CDR2 YFSETQ. CDR3: CASSTGFQSGRVYEQYF. DNA for the CDR3: TGCGCCAGCAGCACTGGTTTCCAAAGCGGGAGGGTCTACGAGCAGTACTTC.

The rearrangement uses TRBV4-2 and TRBJ1-6; TRBD1 aligns across 9 bases. The germline V gene encodes CDR1 LGHNA and CDR2 YNFKEQ. Trimming removed 5 bases from V and 6 bases from J; junction bases left unmatched: 8. The CDR3 covers 16 residues. CDR3 bases: TGTGCCAGCAGCTTCGTAGTGGGACAGGGTAATTCACCCCTCCACTTT. Protein sequence: CASSFVVGQGNSPLHF.